The 13 T cell receptor beta chains presented below share a single source sample, sequenced in a study of cytomegalovirus exposure and HLA in healthy donors. This PCR relied on a set of 60 Vbeta primers and 13 Jbeta primers. Libraries were prepared by immunoSEQ multiplex PCR; TCRdb keeps only in-frame clonotypes and omits some of them. Seen here are 130,000 or so clones, 77% observed once, and the top ten hold roughly 5.2%. Sequences were obtained from PBMCs. The receptors shown here come from a man in his late teens or twenties in good health and CMV-seropositive.

The CDR3 DNA reads as TGTGCCAGCAGACCCTCCAGACAGTCTTTCAACAATGAGCAGTTCTTC. Protein sequence: CASRPSRQSFNNEQFF. The genes are TRBV2 and TRBJ2-1, with D maybe TRBD1 (5 bases). V lost 6 bases to trimming and J lost 5 bases, with 20 bases between them. Germline V lookup: CDR1 SNHLY, CDR2 FYNNEI. The CDR3 has 16 amino acids. Based on the CDR3 plus reference TRBV2 and TRBJ2-1, the full variable domain is EPEVTQTPSHQVTQMGQEVILRCVPISNHLYFYWYRQILGQKVEFLVSFYNNEISEKSEIFDDQFSVERPDGSNFTLKIRSTKLEDSAMYFCASRPSRQSFNNEQFFGPGTRLTVL.

V and J are TRBV27 and TRBJ2-7; TRBD1 is a possible D gene (6 bases). CDR3 length: 13 amino acids. V lost 7 bases and J lost 1, with 11 bases in between. The germline CDR1 and CDR2 sequences are MNHEY and SMNVEV (reference sequence). The CDR3 sequence: CASKAQGSYEQYF. CDR3 nucleotides: TGTGCCAGCAAGGCACAGGGATCCTACGAGCAGTACTTC.

This CDR3 reads CASSLWSTSTDTQYF. Here the CDR3 DNA reads TGTGCCAGCAGTTTGTGGAGCACTAGCACAGATACGCAGTATTTT. V is TRBV28 and J is TRBJ2-3; D call uncertain. The CDR3 sequence is 15 residues long. V was trimmed by 3 bases and J by 0 bases, leaving 10 bases between them. Looked up from germline, CDR1 is MDHEN and CDR2 is SYDVKM. Using reference TRBV28 and TRBJ2-3 for the parts outside the CDR3, the full variable domain is DVKVTQSSRYLVKRTGEKVFLECVQDMDHENMFWYRQDPGLGLRLIYFSYDVKMKEKGDIPEGYSVSREKKERFSLILESASTNQTSMYLCASSLWSTSTDTQYFGPGTRLTVL.

The rearrangement uses TRBV19 and TRBJ1-5; 8 bases fit TRBD1. The CDR3 loop spans 15 amino acids. CDR1 is LNHDA, CDR2 SQIVND, per germline (reference sequence). J gave up 7 bases and V 3 bases, and 8 bases lay outside the gene matches. The CDR3, as DNA: TGTGCCAGTAGTATTGGGCAGGGGGCTATGCAGCCCCAGCATTTT. Its translation: CASSIGQGAMQPQHF.

This chain connects TRBV30 to TRBJ1-3; tentative D call: TRBD1 (6 bases). CDR1 GTSNPN and CDR2 SVGIG come from the germline V gene (reference sequence). Trimming pared 0 bases from V and 8 bases from J, leaving 11 bases between. The CDR3 runs 13 residues. The CDR3 region has the DNA TGTGCCTGGAGTGTACAGGGTTCAGACACCATATATTTT. Protein sequence: CAWSVQGSDTIYF.

This chain links TRBV6-5 with TRBJ1-1; TRBD1 might be the D (6 bases). The CDR3 runs to 11 residues. In germline, CDR1 is MNHEY, CDR2 SVGAGI. V lost 7 bases and J lost 8, with 11 bases in between. The CDR3 DNA reads TGTGCCAGCAAGATCAGGGGCGAAGCTTTCTTT. Protein sequence: CASKIRGEAFF.

The chain is built from TRBV6-6 and TRBJ1-2; 7 positions agree with TRBD1. CDR1 and CDR2 from the germline V gene are MNHNY and SVGAGI (reference sequence). V lost 4 bases to trimming and J lost 4 bases; unmatched junction nucleotides: 3. CDR3 length: 13 amino acids. The CDR3 reads CASSSQGIYGYTF. The CDR3 nucleotides are TGTGCCAGCAGTTCACAGGGGATCTATGGCTACACCTTC.

J is TRBJ1-1 and V is TRBV10-3; 9 bases agree with TRBD1. There are 20 residues in the CDR3. In germline, CDR1 is ENHRY, CDR2 SYGVKD. With 2 bases clipped from V and 4 bases from J, the junction kept 20 bases outside the gene matches. The CDR3 loop reads CAISEPWDGHRGLRSTEAFF. In nucleotides, the CDR3 is TGTGCCATCAGTGAGCCCTGGGACGGGCACAGGGGGCTGCGTAGCACTGAAGCTTTCTTT.

The V and J genes are TRBV5-6 and TRBJ1-1; D remains unclear. CDR1 and CDR2 (germline): SGHDT, YYEEEE. The CDR3 has 13 residues. Trimming took 2 bases from V and 2 from J, leaving 7 bases between them. CDR3 protein: CASSFTDNTEAFF. In nucleotides, the CDR3 is TGTGCCAGCAGCTTTACAGATAACACTGAAGCTTTCTTT.

In nucleotides, the CDR3 is TGTGCCAGCAGTGGGCAGGGCGGCAACACCGGGGAGCTGTTTTTT. Translation gives CASSGQGGNTGELFF. The rearrangement joins TRBV6-1 to TRBJ2-2, with D possibly being TRBD1 (5 bases). V gave up 4 bases and J gave up 2 bases, with 11 bases separating them. The CDR3 has 15 amino acids. Germline CDR1 MNHNS, CDR2 SASEGT.

Written as DNA, the CDR3 is TGTGCCAGCATCAGAAGGACAGGGGGTAATGAAAAACTGTTTTTT. It encodes CASIRRTGGNEKLFF. The chain recombines TRBV2 with TRBJ1-4; 10 positions match TRBD1. The CDR3 contains 15 residues. Trimming cost V 7 bases and J 4 bases; bases outside gene matches: 6. Per the germline V gene, CDR1 is SNHLY and CDR2 is FYNNEI.

V and J are TRBV7-9 and TRBJ1-6; tentative D call: TRBD1 (6 bases). V dropped 5 bases and J dropped 6 bases, with 11 bases sitting between them. Germline V CDR1 and CDR2: SEHNR, FQNEAQ (reference sequence). The CDR3 totals 14 residues. The CDR3 sequence is CASSREQGNSPLHF. The CDR3 DNA follows: TGTGCCAGCAGCCGGGAACAGGGTAATTCACCCCTCCACTTT.

The chain has TRBV6-6 and TRBJ2-7; 7 bases fit TRBD2. The germline V gene has CDR1 MNHNY and CDR2 SVGAGI (reference sequence). The CDR3 extends over 14 amino acids. Losses at the gene ends were 5 bases for V and 3 bases for J; bases not matched to a gene: 7. DNA for the CDR3: TGTGCCAGCAGTAATCCTAGCGGTCGCTACGAGCAGTACTTC. Translating gives CASSNPSGRYEQYF.